Below are 7 T cell receptor beta chains sequenced from a single sample in a study of Tregs in tolerant kidney transplant recipients. TCRdb keeps only in-frame clones here, not all; method: immunoSEQ multiplex PCR. The table records 110,000 or so clones, around 91% of them present only once. Source: CD4+ T cells from blood, taken before the transplant. These receptors originate from a human donor who received a combined kidney and bone marrow transplant.

The count of this clone is one. The CDR3 region has the DNA TGCGCCAGCAGCTCGACAGATAGCACTGAAGCTTTCTTT. It specifies CASSSTDSTEAFF. The gene calls are TRBV5-1 and TRBJ1-1; TRBD1 is a possible D gene (5 bases). This CDR3 is 13 amino acids long. Germline-derived CDR1 and CDR2 are SGHRS and YFSETQ. V was cut by 3 bases and J by 4 bases, with 10 bases left in between.

The rearrangement links TRBV6-5 to TRBJ1-1; possible D gene TRBD1, 6 bases. The germline V and J ends were trimmed by 5 bases and 4 bases, with 17 bases remaining between them. Germline V lookup: CDR1 MNHEY, CDR2 SVGAGI. The CDR3 spans 15 residues. The CDR3 DNA is TGTGCCAGCAGTGTCACAGGGAATGTAGGCACTGAAGCTTTCTTT. This translates into CASSVTGNVGTEAFF.

CDR3 loop: CASSQQGIQYDEQFF. The CDR3 DNA sequence: TGTGCCAGCAGCCAGCAGGGGATCCAGTACGATGAGCAGTTCTTC. The genes are TRBV14 and TRBJ2-1; TRBD1 is a possible D gene (6 bases). CDR1 and CDR2 (germline): SGHDN, FVKESK. The germline V and J ends were trimmed by 3 bases and 8 bases, with 17 bases remaining between them. This CDR3 comprises 15 residues.

The CDR3 loop reads CASSRDKDNEKLFF. The DNA for the CDR3 is TGCGCCAGCAGCCGGGACAAGGATAATGAAAAACTGTTTTTT. The chain has TRBV5-1 and TRBJ1-4, with D maybe TRBD1 (6 bases). The CDR3 sequence is 14 residues long. From germline, CDR1 is SGHRS and CDR2 YFSETQ. Trimming took 4 bases from V and 4 from J, leaving 11 bases between them. The entire variable domain, with the rest obtained from reference TRBV5-1 and TRBJ1-4, is as follows: KAGVTQTPRYLIKTRGQQVTLSCSPISGHRSVSWYQQTPGQGLQFLFEYFSETQRNKGNFPGRFSGRQFSNSRSEMNVSTLELGDSALYLCASSRDKDNEKLFFGSGTQLSVL.

The chain employs TRBV2 and TRBJ2-7; 8 bases line up with TRBD2. The germline V gene encodes CDR1 SNHLY and CDR2 FYNNEI. The CDR3 runs to 15 residues. V trimming: 8 bases; J trimming: 2 bases; junction bases outside the gene matches: 11. CDR3 sequence: CASSSGSPATYEQYF. Written as DNA, the CDR3 is TGTGCCAGCTCCAGCGGGAGTCCCGCCACCTACGAGCAGTACTTC.

CDR3 nucleotide sequence: TGTGCCAGCAGCTTAGCCAGGGAATACAATGAGCAGTTCTTC. Translation gives CASSLAREYNEQFF. The chain has TRBV11-3 and TRBJ2-1; D is perhaps TRBD1 (5 bases). Germline-derived CDR1 and CDR2 are SGHNT and YENEEA. The CDR3 is 14 residues long. The V end lost 1 base, the J end lost 4 bases, and 8 bases lay between the germline ends.

The V call is TRBV18, the J call TRBJ1-1; D possibly corresponds to TRBD1 (5 bases). The V end was cut by 5 bases, the J end by 10 bases, with 14 bases between. CDR3 length: 12 amino acids. CDR1 and CDR2 (germline): KGHSH, LQKENI. The CDR3 DNA reads TGTGCCAGCTCATCTCAGACCGGGGGAGCTTTCTTT. This translates into CASSSQTGGAFF.